The TCR beta chain described here comes from a study of T-cell memory formation after mild COVID-19. Study at large: Most TCR clusters belonged to a single donor.

V dropped 0 bases and J dropped 5 bases, with 7 bases sitting between them. This CDR3 contains 13 residues. Germline V gene data show CDR1 as SGHTA and CDR2 as FQGTGA. This clonotype was seen only a few times. Antigen: not known. Study-wide results and limits: Confirmation was lacking for SARS-CoV-2 specificity of second-wave clones that peaked on day 37.

TCRalpha and TCRbeta libraries used 5'RACE with constant-segment primers and UMIs. TCRdb called the 5' RACE reads again in MiXCR, with one record for every CDR3 protein. Of roughly 380,000 distinct CDR3 sequences listed, under 30% were seen once; the top ten hold approximately 12%. This clonotype originated in an adult woman who had mild COVID-19 (a few samples of this study predate the infection). Cell type and time point are not known. The V call is TRBV7-3, the J call TRBJ2-5; D gene ambiguous. The sequencing input was PBMCs or a T cell subset sorted from them (not recorded which). Here the CDR3 DNA reads TGTGCCAGCAGCTTAACGAATGAGGAGACCCAGTACTTC. Its translation is CASSLTNEETQYF.